This TCR beta chain was captured by sequencing in a study of vaccination and CD4 T cells after COVID-19. Study in general: Some control cultures received a CEFX pool, which served as the positive control. Others received an HIV-1 Nef pool or no peptide.

At the Johns Hopkins FTIC core, DNA taken from cultured CD4+ T cells was sequenced by way of the Oncomine TCR Beta short-read assay. One entry per CDR3 protein results from TCRdb running MiXCR on the PCR reads. The data show fewer than 18,000 distinct CDR3 sequences, approximately 47% seen once. The CDR3 extends over 14 amino acids. The germline gives CDR1 SGHAT, CDR2 FQNNGV. Trimming removed 2 bases from V and 4 bases from J, with 8 bases in between. Stated treatment: roughly 11-day PBMC culture with coronavirus spike peptide pools or control peptides (ViraFEST assay). On days 3 and 7, half the medium was swapped for fresh IL-2-containing medium. Worth noting for this clonotype: Its antigen is unidentified.

The sample taken for sequencing was CD4+ T cells from blood, cultured in vitro. The sequence was obtained from a human donor who had recovered from COVID-19. This chain connects TRBV11-2 to TRBJ2-2; possible D gene TRBD1, 6 bases. The DNA for the CDR3 is TGTGCCAGCAGCTTAACCAGGGGCACCGGGGAGCTGTTTTTT. Translating it yields CASSLTRGTGELFF. The variable domain in full, completed from reference TRBV11-2 and TRBJ2-2, reads EAGVAQSPRYKIIEKRQSVAFWCNPISGHATLYWYQQILGQGPKLLIQFQNNGVVDDSQLPKDRFSAERLKGVDSTLKIQPAKLEDSAVYLCASSLTRGTGELFFGEGSRLTVL.